One sample yielded the 15 T cell receptor beta chains listed below, sequenced in a study of T cell responses to AZD1222 COVID-19 vaccine. The repertoire was sequenced with immunoSEQ multiplex PCR; TCRdb's copy has only in-frame clones and lacks some. This table has over 110,000 clones, approximately 90% appearing once. The sequencing used peripheral blood, collected on day 0 of AZD1222 vaccination. The receptor set was obtained from an adult in good health.

This chain connects TRBV15 to TRBJ1-5; a weak D match, TRBD1 (6 bases). Germline CDR1 and CDR2: LNHNV and YYDKDF (reference sequence). The CDR3 length is 17 residues. V was clipped by 5 bases and J by 2 bases, with 19 bases between them. The CDR3 protein is CATSGRAGELGNQPQHF. The CDR3, as DNA: TGTGCCACCAGCGGTAGGGCAGGGGAATTGGGCAATCAGCCCCAGCATTTT. Variable domain in full (rest from reference TRBV15 and TRBJ1-5): DAMVIQNPRYQVTQFGKPVTLSCSQTLNHNVMYWYQQKSSQAPKLLFHYYDKDFNNEADTPDNFQSRRPNTSFCFLDIRSPGLGDTAMYLCATSGRAGELGNQPQHFGDGTRLSIL.

The J gene is TRBJ1-1, the V gene TRBV3-1 (or the pseudogene TRBV3-2); D is unclear. Germline V CDR1 and CDR2: LGHDT, YNNKEL (reference sequence). V dropped 1 base and J dropped 1 base, with 10 bases sitting between them. The CDR3 length is 15 residues. CDR3 residues: CASSQVVFKNTEAFF. In DNA, the CDR3 is TGTGCCAGCAGCCAAGTTGTTTTTAAGAACACTGAAGCTTTCTTT.

V usage is TRBV6-4 and J usage is TRBJ2-1, with 9 bases that match TRBD2. This CDR3 contains 15 residues. V shed 8 bases, J shed 5 bases, and the junction held 10 bases outside the gene matches. Germline V gene lookup returns CDR1 MRHNA and CDR2 SNTAGT. This chain's CDR3 is CASSVKASGNNEQFF. DNA for the CDR3: TGTGCCAGCTCAGTTAAGGCTAGCGGGAACAATGAGCAGTTCTTC.

The gene calls are TRBV9 and TRBJ2-2; D call uncertain. The ends were cut back, 2 bases at V and 7 bases at J, with 3 bases in the middle. Germline assignment: CDR1 SGDLS and CDR2 YYNGEE. The CDR3 consists of 11 residues. CDR3 amino acids: CASSVGGELFF. CDR3 DNA: TGTGCCAGCAGCGTCGGCGGGGAGCTGTTTTTT.

The genes are TRBV18 and TRBJ1-3; no definite D call. The germline CDR1 and CDR2 sequences are KGHSH and LQKENI. The V end lost 0 bases, the J end lost 1 base, and 7 bases lay between the germline ends. CDR3 size: 15 residues. CDR3 loop: CASSPPSESGNTIYF. Here the CDR3 DNA reads TGTGCCAGCTCACCACCTTCAGAGTCTGGAAACACCATATATTTT.

The chain has TRBV28 and TRBJ1-2; D remains ambiguous. Looked up from germline, CDR1 is MDHEN and CDR2 is SYDVKM. The CDR3 totals 17 residues. V lost 7 bases, J lost 2 bases, and 23 bases lay in between. CDR3 bases: TGTGCCAGCAAAAAGCCTTTCGGTAGCGGCTGGAACTATGGCTACACCTTC. As protein: CASKKPFGSGWNYGYTF.

The chain recombines TRBV7-2 with TRBJ2-5, with TRBD1 identical over 7 bases. The CDR3 is made up of 14 amino acids. The germline V gene has CDR1 SGHTA and CDR2 FQGNSA. With 4 bases clipped from V and 4 bases from J, the junction kept 6 bases outside the gene matches. As DNA, the CDR3 is TGTGCCAGCAGCTCGCGCCGACAGGGAGAGACCCAGTACTTC. Amino acids: CASSSRRQGETQYF. The entire variable domain, with the rest obtained from reference TRBV7-2 and TRBJ2-5, is as follows: GAGVSQSPSNKVTEKGKDVELRCDPISGHTALYWYRQSLGQGLEFLIYFQGNSAPDKSGLPSDRFSAERTGGSVSTLTIQRTQQEDSAVYLCASSSRRQGETQYFGPGTRLLVL.

This rearrangement joins TRBV4-3 to TRBJ1-1, with 8 bases that match TRBD1. This CDR3 has 15 residues. Germline V CDR1 and CDR2: LGHNA, YSLEER. The V segment lost 1 base and the J segment 7 bases; nucleotides outside the gene matches: 8. CDR3 in DNA: TGCGCCAGCAGCCAAGGCAGGACAGGGCTGGATGAAGCTTTCTTT. Residues: CASSQGRTGLDEAFF.

The chain employs TRBV28 and TRBJ2-1; D remains ambiguous. V gave up 6 bases and J gave up 3 bases, with 3 bases separating them. CDR1 is MDHEN and CDR2 is SYDVKM in the germline V gene. CDR3 length equals 11 residues. This CDR3 is CASSNYNEQFF. The CDR3 region has the DNA TGTGCCAGCAGCAACTACAATGAGCAGTTCTTC.

The V and J genes are TRBV5-1 and TRBJ1-2, with no clear D. In germline, CDR1 is SGHRS, CDR2 YFSETQ. The CDR3 runs 14 residues. Deletions cut 1 base from V and 3 bases from J, with 10 bases between. CDR3 in DNA: TGCGCCAGCAGCTTGACAATCGGGGACTATGGCTACACCTTC. Translated: CASSLTIGDYGYTF.

The chain employs TRBV7-8 and TRBJ1-5, with D possibly TRBD1 on 6 matching bases. The CDR3 contains 16 residues. V shed 2 bases and J shed 3 bases, with 14 bases lying between them. Germline CDR1 and CDR2: SGHVS and FQNEAQ. The CDR3 sequence is CASSLRRTAPNQPQHF. The CDR3 DNA follows: TGTGCCAGCAGCTTACGGCGGACAGCACCCAATCAGCCCCAGCATTTT.

The chain joins TRBV6-5 to TRBJ2-7; D not certain. CDR1 MNHEY and CDR2 SVGAGI come from the germline V gene. V was trimmed by 2 bases and J by 2 bases, leaving 13 bases between them. The CDR3 runs to 15 residues. DNA of the CDR3: TGTGCCAGCAGTTACGGGCCGACCAAGACCTACGAGCAGTACTTC. As protein: CASSYGPTKTYEQYF.

The chain has TRBV2 and TRBJ2-7; TRBD2 matches at 8 bases. From germline, CDR1 is SNHLY and CDR2 FYNNEI. The J segment lost 1 base and the V segment lost 3 bases, leaving 5 bases of the junction unmatched. CDR3 length: 15 amino acids. Written as DNA, the CDR3 is TGTGCCAGCAGTGATACTAGCGGCAGATCCTACGAGCAGTACTTC. This gives the protein CASSDTSGRSYEQYF. Looking up the rest from reference TRBV2 and TRBJ2-7 gives the full variable domain: EPEVTQTPSHQVTQMGQEVILRCVPISNHLYFYWYRQILGQKVEFLVSFYNNEISEKSEIFDDQFSVERPDGSNFTLKIRSTKLEDSAMYFCASSDTSGRSYEQYFGPGTRLTVT.

CDR3 residues: CASGLGGDTYQPQHF. Here the CDR3 DNA reads TGTGCTAGTGGTTTAGGCGGGGACACCTATCAGCCCCAGCATTTT. The chain employs TRBV12-5 and TRBJ1-5; D possibly corresponds to TRBD1 (6 bases). The CDR3 loop spans 15 amino acids. Between the trimmed V and J ends, which lost 3 bases and 5 bases, there was a span of 14 bases. Germline V CDR1 and CDR2: LGHNT, FRNRAP.

The chain recombines TRBV25-1 with TRBJ2-2; TRBD1 matches 7 bases. The germline gives CDR1 MGHDK, CDR2 SYGVNS. Trimming cost V 6 bases and J 0 bases; bases outside gene matches: 4. CDR3 length equals 15 residues. CDR3: CASSDDRANTGELFF. Written as DNA, the CDR3 is TGTGCCAGCAGCGACGACAGGGCGAACACCGGGGAGCTGTTTTTT.